The clone carrying this T cell receptor (beta chain) showed up just a few times. Germline assignment: CDR1 SEHNR and CDR2 FQNEAQ (reference sequence). There are 16 residues in the CDR3. V lost 6 bases and J lost 5, with 17 bases in between. These data are taken from a study of blood T cell repertoires in COVID-19. Study-level background: Sites across the United States, Italy and Spain contributed samples from acute and convalescent COVID-19. From T cells, B-cell-depleted T cells, or PBMCs came the material, which was cDNA or gDNA.

Profiling relied on immunoSEQ multiplex PCR, and the TCRdb table lists in-frame clones only, not all of them. The sample includes around 200,000 clones, roughly 88% seen only once; the top ten take about 6%. Participants were aged about 18 to 90 years, lived in 20 to 30 US areas, and enrolled virtually. Donors were grouped by their self-reported clinical history. Sequenced input: PBMCs or T cells enriched from blood (not recorded which). This sequence originates from a man aged 35-49 years with acute COVID-19. V is TRBV7-9 and J is TRBJ1-6, with a possible D match to TRBD1 (5 bases). CDR3 DNA: TGTGCCAGCAGTCCGGACACAGGTTTTAATAATTCACCCCTCCACTTT. This gives the protein CASSPDTGFNNSPLHF.